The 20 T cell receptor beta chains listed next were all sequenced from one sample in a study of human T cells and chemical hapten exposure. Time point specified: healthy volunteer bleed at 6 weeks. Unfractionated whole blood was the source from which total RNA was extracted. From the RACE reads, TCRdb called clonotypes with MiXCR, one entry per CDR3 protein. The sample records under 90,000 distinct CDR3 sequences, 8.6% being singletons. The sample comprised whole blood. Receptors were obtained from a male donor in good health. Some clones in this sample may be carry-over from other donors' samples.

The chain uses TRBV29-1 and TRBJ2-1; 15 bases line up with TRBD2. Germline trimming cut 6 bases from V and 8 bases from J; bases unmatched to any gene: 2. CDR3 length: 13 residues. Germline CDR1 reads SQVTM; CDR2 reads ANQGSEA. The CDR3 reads CSVGTSGRYEQFF. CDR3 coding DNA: TGCAGCGTCGGGACTAGCGGGAGGTATGAGCAGTTCTTC.

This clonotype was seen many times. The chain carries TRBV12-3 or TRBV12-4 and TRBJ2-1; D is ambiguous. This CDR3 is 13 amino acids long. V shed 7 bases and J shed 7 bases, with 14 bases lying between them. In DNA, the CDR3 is TGTGCCAGCAAAATGCTCGTTATGAATGAGCAGTTCTTC. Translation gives CASKMLVMNEQFF.

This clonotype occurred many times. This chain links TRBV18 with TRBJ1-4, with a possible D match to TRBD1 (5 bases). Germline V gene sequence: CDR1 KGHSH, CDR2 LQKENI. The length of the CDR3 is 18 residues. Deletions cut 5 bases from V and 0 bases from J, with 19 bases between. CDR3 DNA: TGTGCCAGCTCAAAGAGGGACCAGTCGGTCTCAACTAATGAAAAACTGTTTTTT. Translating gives CASSKRDQSVSTNEKLFF.

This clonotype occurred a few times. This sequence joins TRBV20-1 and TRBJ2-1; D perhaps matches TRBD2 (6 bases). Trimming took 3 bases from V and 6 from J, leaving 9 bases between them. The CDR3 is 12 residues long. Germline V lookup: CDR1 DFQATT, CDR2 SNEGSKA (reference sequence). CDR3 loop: CSARGGVNEQFF. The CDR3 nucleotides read TGCAGTGCTAGGGGGGGTGTCAATGAGCAGTTCTTC.

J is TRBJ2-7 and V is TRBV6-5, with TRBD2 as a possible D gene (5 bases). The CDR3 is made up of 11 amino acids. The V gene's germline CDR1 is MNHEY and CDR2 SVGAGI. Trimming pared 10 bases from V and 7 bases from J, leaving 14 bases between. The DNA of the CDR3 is TGTGCCACCACGCGGGCGTCAGAGCAGTACTTC. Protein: CATTRASEQYF.

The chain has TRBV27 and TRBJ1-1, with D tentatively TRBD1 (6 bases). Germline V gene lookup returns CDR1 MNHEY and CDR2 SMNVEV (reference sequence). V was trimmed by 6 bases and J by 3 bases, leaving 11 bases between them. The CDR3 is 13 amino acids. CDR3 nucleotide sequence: TGTGCCAGCAGCCAACAGGGCTACACTGAAGCTTTCTTT. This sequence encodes CASSQQGYTEAFF.

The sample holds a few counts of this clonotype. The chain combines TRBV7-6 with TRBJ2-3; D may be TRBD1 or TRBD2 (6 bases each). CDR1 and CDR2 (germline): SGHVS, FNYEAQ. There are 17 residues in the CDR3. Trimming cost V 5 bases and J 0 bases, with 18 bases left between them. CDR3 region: CASSPLGGYSSTDTQYF. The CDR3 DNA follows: TGTGCCAGCAGCCCCCTGGGGGGCTACTCTAGCACAGATACGCAGTATTTT.

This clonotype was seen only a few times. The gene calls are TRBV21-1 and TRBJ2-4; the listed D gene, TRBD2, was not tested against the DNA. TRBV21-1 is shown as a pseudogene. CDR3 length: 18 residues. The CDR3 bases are TGTGCCAGCAGCAAAGGCCCTCCTATAGCGGGAGCAGGGCACATTCAGTACTTC. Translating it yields CASSKGPPIAGAGHIQYF.

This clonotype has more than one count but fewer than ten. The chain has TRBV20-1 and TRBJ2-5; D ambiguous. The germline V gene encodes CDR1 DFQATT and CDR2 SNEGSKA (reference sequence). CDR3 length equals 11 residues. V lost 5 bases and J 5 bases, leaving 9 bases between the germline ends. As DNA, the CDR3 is TGCAGTGCTCCCGAAAGGGAGACCCAGTACTTC. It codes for CSAPERETQYF.

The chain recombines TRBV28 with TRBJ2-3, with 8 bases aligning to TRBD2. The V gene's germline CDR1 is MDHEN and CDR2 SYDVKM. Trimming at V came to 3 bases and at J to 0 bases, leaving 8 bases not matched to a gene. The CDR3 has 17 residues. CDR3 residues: CASSLFSGIRSTDTQYF. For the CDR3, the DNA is TGTGCCAGCAGTTTGTTTAGCGGGATAAGGAGCACAGATACGCAGTATTTT.

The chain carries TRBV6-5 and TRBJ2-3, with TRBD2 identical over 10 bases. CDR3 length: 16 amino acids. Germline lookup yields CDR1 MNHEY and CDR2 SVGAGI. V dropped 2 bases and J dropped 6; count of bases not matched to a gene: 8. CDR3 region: CASSYLSGRSVDTQYF. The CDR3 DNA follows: TGTGCCAGCAGTTACCTTAGCGGGAGGTCGGTTGATACGCAGTATTTT.

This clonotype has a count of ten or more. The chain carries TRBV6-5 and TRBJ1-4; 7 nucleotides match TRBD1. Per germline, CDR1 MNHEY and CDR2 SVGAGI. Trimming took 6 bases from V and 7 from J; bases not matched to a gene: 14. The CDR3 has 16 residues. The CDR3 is CASSRTSTGWGEKLFF. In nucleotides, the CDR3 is TGTGCCAGCAGCCGAACTTCGACAGGGTGGGGTGAAAAACTGTTTTTT.

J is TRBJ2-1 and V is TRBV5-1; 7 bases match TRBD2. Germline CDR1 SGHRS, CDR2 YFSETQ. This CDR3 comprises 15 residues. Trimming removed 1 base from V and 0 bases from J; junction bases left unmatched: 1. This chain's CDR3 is CASSLQRGSYNEQFF. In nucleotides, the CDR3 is TGCGCCAGCAGCTTGCAGCGGGGCTCCTACAATGAGCAGTTCTTC.

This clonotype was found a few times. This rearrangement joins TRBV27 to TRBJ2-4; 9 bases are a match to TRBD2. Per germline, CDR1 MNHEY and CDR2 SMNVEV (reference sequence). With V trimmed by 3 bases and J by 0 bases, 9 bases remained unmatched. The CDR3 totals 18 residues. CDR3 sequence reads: CASSFGGGAGVAKNIQYF. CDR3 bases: TGTGCCAGCAGTTTCGGCGGGGGGGCCGGGGTAGCCAAAAACATTCAGTACTTC.

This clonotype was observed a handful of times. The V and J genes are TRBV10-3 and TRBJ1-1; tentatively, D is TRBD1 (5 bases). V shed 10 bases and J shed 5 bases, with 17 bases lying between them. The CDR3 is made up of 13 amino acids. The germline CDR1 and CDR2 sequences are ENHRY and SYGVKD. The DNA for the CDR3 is TGTGCCACCCGTTTTGGGGCGGTAACTGAAGCTTTCTTT. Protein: CATRFGAVTEAFF.

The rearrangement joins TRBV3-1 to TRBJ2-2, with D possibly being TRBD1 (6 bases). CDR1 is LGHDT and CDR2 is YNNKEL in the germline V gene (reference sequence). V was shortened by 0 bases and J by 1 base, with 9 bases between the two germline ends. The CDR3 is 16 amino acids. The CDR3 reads CASSQDQGRNTGELFF. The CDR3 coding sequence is TGTGCCAGCAGCCAAGATCAGGGGAGGAACACCGGGGAGCTGTTTTTT.

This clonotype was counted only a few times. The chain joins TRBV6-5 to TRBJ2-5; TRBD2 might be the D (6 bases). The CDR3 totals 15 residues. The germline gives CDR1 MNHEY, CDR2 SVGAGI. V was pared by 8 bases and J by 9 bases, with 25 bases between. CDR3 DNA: TGTGCCAGCGGGGTACCTACAGGTGGCGGGGTGTCCCAGTACTTC. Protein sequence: CASGVPTGGGVSQYF.

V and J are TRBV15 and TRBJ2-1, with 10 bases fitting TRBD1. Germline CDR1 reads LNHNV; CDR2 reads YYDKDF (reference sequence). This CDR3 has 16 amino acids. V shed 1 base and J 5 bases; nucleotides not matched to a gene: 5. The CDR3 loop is CATSRGGTGVNNEQFF. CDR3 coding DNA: TGTGCCACCAGCAGAGGTGGGACAGGGGTCAACAATGAGCAGTTCTTC.

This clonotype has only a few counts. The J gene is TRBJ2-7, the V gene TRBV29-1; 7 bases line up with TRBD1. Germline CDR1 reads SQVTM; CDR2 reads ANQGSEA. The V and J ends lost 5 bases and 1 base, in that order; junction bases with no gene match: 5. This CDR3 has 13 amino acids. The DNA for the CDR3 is TGCAGCGTTTCCCTGGACAGGTCCTACGAGCAGTACTTC. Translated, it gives CSVSLDRSYEQYF.

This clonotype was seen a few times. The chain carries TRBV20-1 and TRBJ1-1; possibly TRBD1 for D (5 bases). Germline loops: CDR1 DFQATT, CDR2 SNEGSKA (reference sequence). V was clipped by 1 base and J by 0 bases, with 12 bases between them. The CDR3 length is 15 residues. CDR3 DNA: TGCAGTGCTAGAGTGGGGTTGGGGGTGAACACTGAAGCTTTCTTT. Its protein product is CSARVGLGVNTEAFF.